This TCR beta chain was captured by sequencing in a study of PD-L1 blockade in urothelial cancer. As for the study in general: Blood samples had a median of 141,255 T cells, just under 85,000 unique TCRs, and clonality 0.080.

The time point: peripheral blood 6 weeks after treatment start. The V gene end was trimmed by 2 bases and the J gene end by 4 bases; junction bases not matched to a gene: 5. The germline V gene encodes CDR1 GTSNPN and CDR2 SVGIG (reference sequence). The CDR3 runs to 14 residues. The repertoire was sequenced with immunoSEQ multiplex PCR; TCRdb's copy has only in-frame clones and lacks some. The data show about 45,000 clones, more than 75% seen once. The sequenced sample was PBMCs, obtained around atezolizumab (anti-PD-L1) treatment. The rearrangement joins TRBV30 to TRBJ2-1; 7 bases map to TRBD1. The clonotype was recovered from a man in his sixties with urothelial cancer. The CDR3, as DNA: TGTGCCTGGAGTCCCAGGGGGAGATACAATGAGCAGTTCTTC. Translated, it gives CAWSPRGRYNEQFF.